Below are 23 T cell receptor beta chains sequenced from a single sample in a study of T cells after yellow fever vaccination. In TCRdb, the 5' RACE reads were re-called with MiXCR into one record per CDR3 protein. Of roughly 330,000 distinct CDR3 sequences listed, 3% to 4.5% are singletons. The sequencing used PBMCs, collected 5 days after the yellow fever booster vaccination. The receptors were sampled from a man between 18 and 29 years old who received the YFV17D yellow fever vaccine.

The chain combines TRBV29-1 with TRBJ2-2; D perhaps matches TRBD1 (6 bases). V shed 4 bases and J shed 5 bases, with 8 bases lying between them. CDR1 is SQVTM, CDR2 ANQGSEA, per germline. The CDR3 has 12 residues. CDR3 protein: CSVVQGTGELFF. The DNA for the CDR3 is TGCAGCGTTGTACAGGGAACCGGGGAGCTGTTTTTT.

This clonotype appeared many times. The CDR3 region has the DNA TGTGCCAGCAGCTTGACGGAGGCCATTGTGTTTTTT. The encoded protein is CASSLTEAIVFF. The chain employs TRBV7-9 and TRBJ2-2, with D possibly matching TRBD2 (5 bases). This CDR3 is built from 12 residues. Deletions cut 3 bases from V and 15 bases from J, with 14 bases between. The V gene's germline CDR1 is SEHNR and CDR2 FQNEAQ (reference sequence). The full variable domain, in which reference TRBV7-9 and TRBJ2-2 provide the parts outside the CDR3, is DTGVSQNPRHKITKRGQNVTFRCDPISEHNRLYWYRQTLGQGPEFLTYFQNEAQLEKSRLLSDRFSAERPKGSFSTLEIQRTEQGDSAMYLCASSLTEAIVFFGEGSRLTVL.

As regards this clonotype: Germline is not matched at one junction end, which may reflect a read error. This chain uses TRBV7-7 with TRBJ2-5, with 8 bases lining up with TRBD2. CDR3 length: 17 residues. Germline values: CDR1 SSHAT, CDR2 FNYEAQ (reference sequence). CDR3 DNA: TGTGCTAGCAGCTTAGCGGGGCCGGCAGGACCACAAGAGACCCAGTACTTC. Residues: CASSLAGPAGPQETQYF. The full variable domain, with the rest looked up from reference TRBV7-7 and TRBJ2-5, is GAGVSQSPRYKVTKRGQDVTLRCDPISSHATLYWYQQALGQGPEFLTYFNYEAQPDKSGLPSDRFSAERPEGSISTLTIQRTEQRDSAMYRCASSLAGPAGPQETQYFGPGTRLLVL.

This clonotype was counted only a few times. The chain combines TRBV10-3 with TRBJ2-7; D perhaps matches TRBD1 (5 bases). Germline V gives CDR1 ENHRY, CDR2 SYGVKD. The CDR3 length is 12 residues. Trimming left V 11 bases short and J 2 bases short, with 13 bases between. The CDR3 sequence is CAVSTDTYEQYV. The DNA for the CDR3 is TGTGCCGTATCGACGGACACCTACGAGCAGTACGTC.

The V gene is TRBV25-1, the J gene TRBJ2-1; 9 positions agree with TRBD1. From germline, CDR1 is MGHDK and CDR2 SYGVNS. This CDR3 comprises 15 residues. After removal of 3 bases from V and 8 bases from J, the junction contained 8 bases not matched to a gene. The CDR3 coding sequence is TGTGCCAGCAGTGATCCACAGGACAGGGGCGATGAGCAGTTCTTC. Translating it yields CASSDPQDRGDEQFF.

The gene calls are TRBV7-3 and TRBJ2-1, with a possible D match to TRBD1 (5 bases). Germline CDR1 SGHTA, CDR2 FQGTGA. The CDR3 runs to 15 residues. With 5 bases removed from V and 7 bases from J, the gap between germline ends came to 18 bases. DNA of the CDR3: TGTGCCAGCAGCCGAGGCACAGGCCCATGGAATGAGCAGTTCTTC. Translation: CASSRGTGPWNEQFF.

CDR3 coding DNA: TGTGCCAGCAGTTACCTCGTTAACACCGGGGAGCTGTTTTTT. This codes for CASSYLVNTGELFF. V and J are TRBV6-5 and TRBJ2-2; D gene unclear. The germline CDR1 and CDR2 sequences are MNHEY and SVGAGI. CDR3 length equals 14 residues. The ends were cut back, 2 bases at V and 2 bases at J, with 6 bases in the middle.

In its sample, this clonotype was seen many times. This sequence joins TRBV5-1 and TRBJ2-2, with no clear D. Between the trimmed V and J ends, which lost 0 bases and 1 base, there was a span of 4 bases. The CDR3 sequence is 14 residues long. Germline-derived CDR1 and CDR2 are SGHRS and YFSETQ. The CDR3 loop reads CASSLAGNTGELFF. The CDR3 nucleotides read TGCGCCAGCAGCTTGGCCGGGAACACCGGGGAGCTGTTTTTT.

As concerns this clonotype: A single base separates this from a much larger clone, so it may be a read error. The V gene is TRBV7-8, the J gene TRBJ2-7, with a tentative D call TRBD1 (6 bases). V was trimmed by 3 bases and J by 4 bases, leaving 13 bases between them. The CDR3 is 14 amino acids. CDR1 SGHVS and CDR2 FQNEAQ come from the germline V gene. This chain's CDR3 is CASSFQWGRYEQYF. Written as DNA, the CDR3 is TGTGCCAGCAGCTTTCAGTGGGGGCGGTACGAGCAGTACTTC.

This clonotype was observed at least ten times. The chain carries TRBV5-1 and TRBJ1-1; D uncertain. Germline CDR1 reads SGHRS; CDR2 reads YFSETQ. Trimming stripped 0 bases from V and 0 bases from J, with 6 bases between. The CDR3 sequence is 14 residues long. The CDR3 DNA reads as TGCGCCAGCAGCTTGGATCAAGTGAACACTGAAGCTTTCTTT. Encoded protein: CASSLDQVNTEAFF.

This clonotype occurred many times. This chain joins TRBV5-5 and TRBJ2-1; D not certain. V was shortened by 1 base and J by 10 bases, with 12 bases between the two germline ends. There are 13 residues in the CDR3. Germline assignment: CDR1 SGHKS and CDR2 YYEKEE (reference sequence). DNA for the CDR3: TGTGCCAGCAGCTTGCCCAACGGTTGGGAGCAGTTCTTC. Its protein product is CASSLPNGWEQFF. Variable domain in full (rest from reference TRBV5-5 and TRBJ2-1): DAGVTQSPTHLIKTRGQQVTLRCSPISGHKSVSWYQQVLGQGPQFIFQYYEKEERGRGNFPDRFSARQFPNYSSELNVNALLLGDSALYLCASSLPNGWEQFFGPGTRLTVL.

This clonotype showed up just a few times. This chain links TRBV12-5 with TRBJ1-1; D unclear. This CDR3 region has 12 residues. CDR1 is LGHNT, CDR2 FRNRAP, per germline. V was shortened by 4 bases and J by 2 bases, with 5 bases between the two germline ends. The CDR3 bases are TGTGCTAGTGGTTCCCTAAACACTGAAGCTTTCTTT. Translating it yields CASGSLNTEAFF. The complete variable domain, with remaining parts taken from reference TRBV12-5 and TRBJ1-1, reads DARVTQTPRHKVTEMGQEVTMRCQPILGHNTVFWYRQTMMQGLELLAYFRNRAPLDDSGMPKDRFSAEMPDATLATLKIQPSEPRDSAVYFCASGSLNTEAFFGQGTRLTVV.

The chain combines TRBV28 with TRBJ1-1, with TRBD1 identical over 9 bases. Germline CDR1 is MDHEN and CDR2 is SYDVKM. The length of the CDR3 is 18 residues. J lost 0 bases, V lost 3 bases, and 11 bases had no gene match. CDR3 in amino acids: CASSFPSGTGWMNTEAFF. The CDR3 nucleotides read TGTGCCAGCAGTTTCCCCTCCGGGACAGGGTGGATGAACACTGAAGCTTTCTTT.

Many counts were recorded for this clonotype. For the CDR3, the DNA is TGTGCCAGCAGTTTATACGGGGGCGGCTACACCTTC. It yields the protein CASSLYGGGYTF. This rearrangement joins TRBV27 to TRBJ1-2; D possibly corresponds to TRBD1 (6 bases). V was pared by 1 base and J by 8 bases, with 8 bases between. Germline CDR1 is MNHEY and CDR2 is SMNVEV (reference sequence). CDR3 length equals 12 residues.

This clonotype has only a few counts. The V and J genes are TRBV7-2 and TRBJ1-2; maybe TRBD1 (5 bases). Deletions cut 5 bases from V and 4 bases from J, with 11 bases between. The CDR3 has 13 amino acids. Germline V CDR1 and CDR2: SGHTA, FQGNSA. The CDR3 reads CASSPGRGYGYTF. The CDR3 nucleotides are TGTGCCAGCAGCCCGGGGCGGGGCTATGGCTACACCTTC.

This clonotype was counted ten times or more. V usage is TRBV15 and J usage is TRBJ1-2, with D perhaps matching TRBD1 (6 bases). CDR3 length: 12 amino acids. The V gene lost 6 bases and the J gene lost 8 bases, with 13 bases spanning the gap. Germline assignment: CDR1 LNHNV and CDR2 YYDKDF (reference sequence). DNA for the CDR3: TGTGCCACCAGAGGGGGGTCCGGCGGCTACACCTTC. This sequence encodes CATRGGSGGYTF.

This clonotype was found a few times. The rearrangement uses TRBV6-6 and TRBJ1-2; 9 bases fit TRBD1. Trimming removed 7 bases from V and 6 bases from J; junction bases left unmatched: 9. The CDR3 is 14 amino acids. CDR1 is MNHNY, CDR2 SVGAGI, per germline (reference sequence). CDR3 nucleotides: TGTGCCAGCAATCCGGGACAGGGTGTGGATGGCTACACCTTC. This sequence encodes CASNPGQGVDGYTF.

The CDR3 sequence is CASSLWRGSRGSPQHF. The CDR3 DNA reads TGTGCCAGCAGTTTATGGCGAGGGTCGAGGGGTTCGCCCCAGCATTTT. The chain carries TRBV28 and TRBJ1-5, with a possible D match to TRBD1 (5 bases). CDR1 MDHEN and CDR2 SYDVKM come from the germline V gene. V dropped 0 bases and J dropped 9 bases, with 18 bases sitting between them. CDR3 length: 16 amino acids.

This clonotype was seen a handful of times. The V and J genes are TRBV7-3 and TRBJ1-1, with 7 bases fitting TRBD1. The ends lost 4 bases at V and 7 bases at J; junction bases unmatched: 6. The germline V gene has CDR1 SGHTA and CDR2 FQGTGA. There are 13 residues in the CDR3. This CDR3 is CASSSDRASEAFF. CDR3 bases: TGTGCCAGCAGCTCAGACAGGGCGAGTGAAGCTTTCTTT.

This clonotype showed up many times. CDR3 sequence: CASSLEGRGKDEAFF. CDR3 DNA sequence: TGTGCCAGCAGCTTAGAAGGCAGGGGGAAAGATGAAGCTTTCTTT. The chain links TRBV11-1 to TRBJ1-1, with TRBD1 identical over 7 bases. Germline V gene data show CDR1 as SGHAT and CDR2 as FQDESV (reference sequence). Germline trimming cut 1 base from V and 7 bases from J; bases unmatched to any gene: 9. The CDR3 has 15 residues.

For this clonotype: A junction end diverges from the germline sequence, so it may reflect a read error. This chain connects TRBV7-9 to TRBJ2-6, with D unclear. CDR1 and CDR2 (germline): SEHNR, FQNEAQ (reference sequence). The CDR3 runs to 15 residues. CDR3 region: CASSWGGPGANVLTF. CDR3 nucleotide sequence: TGTGCCAGCAGCTGGGGTGGACCTGGTGCCAACGTCCTGACTTTC.

The chain uses TRBV5-1 and TRBJ2-5, with 10 positions matching TRBD2. With 3 bases clipped from V and 3 bases from J, the junction kept 5 bases outside the gene matches. This CDR3 contains 15 residues. Looked up from germline, CDR1 is SGHRS and CDR2 is YFSETQ. The chain's CDR3 is CASSWFLAGEETQYF. CDR3 coding DNA: TGCGCCAGCAGCTGGTTCCTAGCGGGGGAAGAGACCCAGTACTTC.

V and J are TRBV7-2 and TRBJ1-6; D may be TRBD1 (6 bases). Germline V gives CDR1 SGHTA, CDR2 FQGNSA. The length of the CDR3 is 14 residues. Trimming took off 2 bases at V and 7 bases at J, with 9 bases between the two ends. The CDR3 sequence: CASSLTGNNSPLHF. Here the CDR3 DNA reads TGTGCCAGCAGCTTAACAGGGAACAATTCACCCCTCCACTTT.